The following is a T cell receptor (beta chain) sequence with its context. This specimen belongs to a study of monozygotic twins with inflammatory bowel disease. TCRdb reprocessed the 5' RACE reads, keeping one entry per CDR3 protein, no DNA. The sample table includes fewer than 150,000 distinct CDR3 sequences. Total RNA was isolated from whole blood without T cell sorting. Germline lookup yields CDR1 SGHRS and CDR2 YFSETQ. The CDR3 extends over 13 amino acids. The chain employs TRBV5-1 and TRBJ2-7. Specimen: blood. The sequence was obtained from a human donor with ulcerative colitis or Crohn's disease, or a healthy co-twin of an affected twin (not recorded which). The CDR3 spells CASSLGQGDEQYF.